This T cell receptor (beta chain) was found in a study of blood T cell repertoires in COVID-19. Study-level information: The United States, Italy and Spain supplied acute and convalescent COVID-19 samples. T cells, B-cell-depleted T cells, or PBMCs provided the cDNA or gDNA that served as material.

How the authors handled the data: Reference gene primers were amplified, and this amplification served to estimate nucleated cell counts. The method was immunoSEQ multiplex PCR; TCRdb's version includes in-frame clones alone and lacks a portion of them. V and J calls and clone size are copied from that table; D and trimming were computed from the DNA. The sample has approximately 120,000 clones; more than 70% are singletons. Germline V gene data show CDR1 as SEHNR and CDR2 as FQNEAQ (reference sequence). The CDR3 contains 15 residues. V gave up 2 bases and J gave up 3 bases; unmatched junction bases: 3.

The chain uses TRBV7-9 and TRBJ2-3; 9 positions match TRBD2. The sequence derives from a human donor in a cohort sampled during active COVID-19. Sequencing was carried out using peripheral blood. The CDR3 loop reads CASSLLAGATDTQYF. CDR3 sequence (DNA): TGTGCCAGCAGCTTATTAGCGGGAGCGACAGATACGCAGTATTTT.